This T cell receptor (beta chain) came from a study of shared clonotypes between healthy human individuals. As for the study in general: Three plates each covered CD4 naive and memory; CD8 naive two, CD8 memory one.

General study results and limits: For sorted subsets, rarefaction showed incomplete sequencing despite large depth.

From germline, CDR1 is MNHNS and CDR2 SASEGT. Trimming cost V 1 base and J 1 base; bases outside gene matches: 1. The CDR3 covers 15 residues. In regard to this clone: Its matching antigen is unknown.

Data came from immunoSEQ multiplex PCR; TCRdb stores just in-frame clones and leaves some out. The data show some 2 million clones, roughly 94% seen once. Investigators divided CD4+ cells into CD45RA+ naive and CD45RA-negative memory subsets. The sequenced material came from naive CD4+ T cells sorted from blood. The subset is: CD45RA+ positively selected. The sequence was collected from a young man in good health. This chain joins TRBV6-1 and TRBJ1-1, with 9 positions matching TRBD1. In nucleotides, the CDR3 is TGTGCCAGCAGTGAAGTGGACAGGGGGAACACTGAAGCTTTCTTT. It translates to CASSEVDRGNTEAFF.